A single sample gave rise to the 27 T cell receptor beta chains below, sequenced in a study of blood T cell repertoires in COVID-19. Profiled with immunoSEQ multiplex PCR; TCRdb holds only in-frame clones, not every one. The sample includes over 200,000 clones, around 87% seen only once; the top ten take 2% to 2.5%. Sequencing input: peripheral blood. Receptors were obtained from a woman between 45 and 65 years old with acute or convalescent COVID-19.

The genes are TRBV2 and TRBJ2-4; D is possibly TRBD2 (6 bases). The germline CDR1 and CDR2 sequences are SNHLY and FYNNEI. The CDR3 spans 14 residues. The ends were cut back, 8 bases at V and 0 bases at J, with 11 bases in the middle. The CDR3 sequence: CASSTGLAKNIQYF. The CDR3 nucleotides are TGTGCCAGCTCTACGGGACTAGCCAAAAACATTCAGTACTTC.

The V call is TRBV24-1, the J call TRBJ2-3, with TRBD2 matching over 9 bases. The V segment lost 5 bases and the J segment 4 bases; nucleotides outside the gene matches: 6. CDR3 size: 15 residues. Germline V CDR1 and CDR2: KGHDR, SFDVKD. CDR3 region: CATSVSRGGSDTQYF. As DNA, the CDR3 is TGTGCCACCAGTGTCTCGCGGGGGGGATCAGATACGCAGTATTTT.

The rearrangement links TRBV30 to TRBJ1-3; D not resolved. Per the germline V gene, CDR1 is GTSNPN and CDR2 is SVGIG (reference sequence). Trimming took 1 base from V and 3 from J, leaving 7 bases between them. This CDR3 is built from 13 residues. CDR3 coding DNA: TGTGCCTGGAGTGCGGCAGGTGGAAACACCATATATTTT. Amino acid sequence: CAWSAAGGNTIYF.

The chain couples TRBV28 to TRBJ1-5; 8 nucleotides match TRBD1. The J segment lost 11 bases and the V segment lost 4 bases, leaving 16 bases of the junction unmatched. Germline V gene data show CDR1 as MDHEN and CDR2 as SYDVKM. The CDR3 length is 16 residues. The CDR3 reads CASSSTTSGGSLAQHF. The CDR3 DNA sequence: TGTGCCAGCAGTTCAACCACGTCAGGGGGCTCTCTGGCCCAGCATTTT.

As for this clone: Other DNA sequences in the same sample also yield this CDR3. The chain uses TRBV19 and TRBJ1-2, with 7 bases matching TRBD1. The CDR3 is made up of 14 amino acids. Germline assignment: CDR1 LNHDA and CDR2 SQIVND (reference sequence). Trimming removed 3 bases from V and 0 bases from J; junction bases left unmatched: 1. CDR3 nucleotide sequence: TGTGCCAGTAGTATTGGGACAGCTAACTATGGCTACACCTTC. Translating gives CASSIGTANYGYTF.

The V gene is TRBV6-5, the J gene TRBJ1-3, with D perhaps matching TRBD1 (5 bases). V dropped 6 bases and J dropped 6 bases, with 15 bases sitting between them. The CDR3 extends over 14 amino acids. Germline CDR1 is MNHEY and CDR2 is SVGAGI. DNA for the CDR3: TGTGCCAGCAGGGGGACTTTGGGGGAAAACACCATATATTTT. Its translation: CASRGTLGENTIYF.

The chain has TRBV3-1 (or the pseudogene TRBV3-2) and TRBJ1-2; D might be TRBD1 (6 bases). This CDR3 has 13 residues. Germline V gene data show CDR1 as LGHDT and CDR2 as YNNKEL (reference sequence). Between the trimmed V and J ends, which lost 2 bases and 6 bases, there was a span of 10 bases. Here the CDR3 DNA reads TGTGCCAGCAGCCAAATCGGACAGCATGGCTACACCTTC. It yields the protein CASSQIGQHGYTF.

The chain recombines TRBV27 with TRBJ2-7; 8 bases agree with TRBD2. J lost 2 bases, V lost 5 bases, and 5 bases had no gene match. The CDR3 is 14 amino acids. The germline gives CDR1 MNHEY, CDR2 SMNVEV (reference sequence). The CDR3 nucleotides are TGTGCCAGCAGTCGCAAACTAGCGGCCTACGAGCAGTACTTC. Protein product: CASSRKLAAYEQYF.

The rearrangement links TRBV10-3 to TRBJ1-3, with TRBD1 identical over 8 bases. V was pared by 5 bases and J by 2 bases, with 8 bases of the junction left unmatched. CDR3 size: 16 residues. Germline lookup yields CDR1 ENHRY and CDR2 SYGVKD. CDR3 nucleotide sequence: TGTGCCATCAGTCCAGCGACAGGGGCGACTGGAAACACCATATATTTT. It translates to CAISPATGATGNTIYF.

V gene TRBV28 combines with J gene TRBJ2-7; 11 nucleotides agree with TRBD1. The CDR3 is 12 residues long. Looked up from germline, CDR1 is MDHEN and CDR2 is SYDVKM. V was clipped by 6 bases and J by 6 bases; unmatched bases: 1. CDR3 protein: CASRDRGLEQYF. Here the CDR3 DNA reads TGTGCCAGCAGGGACAGGGGGCTCGAGCAGTACTTC.

As concerns this clone: This CDR3 is also generated by other DNA sequences in the sample. The CDR3 loop is CASSLGQGYEQYF. In nucleotides, the CDR3 is TGTGCCAGCAGTTTAGGGCAGGGCTACGAGCAGTACTTC. The gene calls are TRBV28 and TRBJ2-7; D may be TRBD1 (5 bases). This CDR3 has 13 residues. CDR1 is MDHEN, CDR2 SYDVKM, per germline. V was shortened by 2 bases and J by 3 bases, with 8 bases between the two germline ends.

This chain connects TRBV5-3 to TRBJ2-3; a possible D gene is TRBD2 (5 bases). TRBV5-3 is an ORF, and what it does is uncertain. Between the trimmed V and J ends, which lost 4 bases and 3 bases, there was a span of 21 bases. The CDR3 runs 17 residues. DNA for the CDR3: TGTGCCAGAAGCCATACTAGTTCGGCGTTTGCAACAGATACGCAGTATTTT. Its translation: CARSHTSSAFATDTQYF.

This chain connects TRBV28 to TRBJ1-2; 9 bases align to TRBD1. J was trimmed by 6 bases and V by 4 bases; bases with no gene match: 9. Per the germline V gene, CDR1 is MDHEN and CDR2 is SYDVKM. This CDR3 has 15 amino acids. The CDR3 spells CASSSPTGTGNGYTF. The CDR3 region has the DNA TGTGCCAGCAGTTCCCCAACCGGGACAGGGAATGGCTACACCTTC.

The chain carries TRBV7-8 and TRBJ2-5, with D possibly TRBD1 on 5 matching bases. From germline, CDR1 is SGHVS and CDR2 FQNEAQ. This CDR3 region has 13 residues. Between the trimmed V and J ends, which lost 2 bases and 2 bases, there was a span of 6 bases. The CDR3 sequence: CASSLSGQETQYF. For the CDR3, the DNA is TGTGCCAGCAGCTTATCAGGGCAAGAGACCCAGTACTTC. Combining the CDR3 with reference TRBV7-8 and TRBJ2-5 gives the whole variable domain GAGVSQSPRYKVAKRGQDVALRCDPISGHVSLFWYQQALGQGPEFLTYFQNEAQLDKSGLPSDRFFAERPEGSVSTLKIQRTQQEDSAVYLCASSLSGQETQYFGPGTRLLVL.

The sample holds one count of this clone. The rearrangement links TRBV28 to TRBJ1-2, with D uncertain. Germline CDR1 is MDHEN and CDR2 is SYDVKM. This CDR3 contains 13 residues. V shed 7 bases and J shed 5 bases, with 14 bases lying between them. The CDR3 reads CASTENILYGYTF. The CDR3 coding sequence is TGTGCCAGCACGGAGAATATACTTTATGGCTACACCTTC.

The chain uses TRBV6-5 and TRBJ2-5; 9 nucleotides match TRBD2. Germline CDR1 is MNHEY and CDR2 is SVGAGI. This CDR3 comprises 14 residues. V shed 9 bases and J 5 bases; nucleotides not matched to a gene: 10. CDR3 sequence: CASKTSGAAETQYF. In DNA form, the CDR3 reads TGTGCCAGTAAGACTAGCGGAGCGGCGGAGACCCAGTACTTC.

This sequence joins TRBV7-6 and TRBJ1-1; 12 nucleotides line up with TRBD1. V shed 5 bases, J shed 3 bases, and the junction held 4 bases outside the gene matches. The CDR3 is made up of 15 amino acids. The germline CDR1 and CDR2 sequences are SGHVS and FNYEAQ. CDR3 bases: TGTGCCAGCAGCCCCGGGACAGGGGGCGACACTGAAGCTTTCTTT. It specifies CASSPGTGGDTEAFF.

The genes are TRBV3-1 (or the pseudogene TRBV3-2) and TRBJ1-5; 7 bases agree with TRBD1. Germline loops: CDR1 LGHDT, CDR2 YNNKEL (reference sequence). The CDR3 extends over 14 amino acids. V was pared by 2 bases and J by 7 bases, with 5 bases of the junction left unmatched. CDR3 in amino acids: CASSQRRGKQPQHF. CDR3 DNA: TGTGCCAGCAGCCAACGCAGGGGGAAACAGCCCCAGCATTTT.

The chain uses TRBV28 and TRBJ1-2, with D hard to call. CDR3 size: 16 residues. Germline lookup yields CDR1 MDHEN and CDR2 SYDVKM. V lost 1 base, J lost 2 bases, and 14 bases lay in between. The CDR3 nucleotides read TGTGCCAGCAGTTTATTGGCCGGAGGAGAGAACTATGGCTACACCTTC. Translating gives CASSLLAGGENYGYTF.

This chain links TRBV27 with TRBJ1-1; D is unclear. Germline V gene data show CDR1 as MNHEY and CDR2 as SMNVEV (reference sequence). V was trimmed by 4 bases and J by 4 bases, leaving 4 bases between them. CDR3 size: 11 residues. For the CDR3, the DNA is TGTGCCAGCAGTTATCGCACTGAAGCTTTCTTT. Protein sequence: CASSYRTEAFF.

The rearrangement uses TRBV6-5 and TRBJ1-3; D remains ambiguous. The germline gives CDR1 MNHEY, CDR2 SVGAGI. The CDR3 runs 14 residues. Trimming stripped 3 bases from V and 3 bases from J, with 9 bases between. CDR3 amino acids: CASSYTGDGNTIYF. CDR3 nucleotides: TGTGCCAGCAGTTATACCGGGGATGGAAACACCATATATTTT.

J is TRBJ1-1 and V is TRBV5-1; a possible D gene is TRBD1 (6 bases). The CDR3 consists of 15 residues. Trimming removed 4 bases from V and 0 bases from J, with 13 bases in between. In germline, CDR1 is SGHRS, CDR2 YFSETQ. This CDR3 is CASSPAGTMNTEAFF. CDR3 DNA sequence: TGCGCCAGCAGCCCGGCCGGGACAATGAACACTGAAGCTTTCTTT.

V is TRBV14 and J is TRBJ2-7; 9 positions agree with TRBD1. Trimming removed 4 bases from V and 3 bases from J; junction bases left unmatched: 7. There are 15 residues in the CDR3. CDR1 and CDR2 (germline): SGHDN, FVKESK. The CDR3 coding sequence is TGTGCCAGCAGCCCCCCCGGGACAGGGCTCTACGAGCAGTACTTC. Translated: CASSPPGTGLYEQYF.

The chain employs TRBV29-1 and TRBJ2-7, with 13 bases fitting TRBD2. Per the germline V gene, CDR1 is SQVTM and CDR2 is ANQGSEA. This CDR3 has 14 residues. V trimming: 4 bases; J trimming: 9 bases; junction bases outside the gene matches: 9. As DNA, the CDR3 is TGCAGCGTTGTCAGGACTAGCGGGAGTACGGTGCAGTACTTC. Translated: CSVVRTSGSTVQYF.

The CDR3 here is CASSAAPGQGETAFF. CDR3 DNA: TGTGCCAGCAGCGCCGCTCCGGGACAGGGGGAGACGGCTTTCTTT. The chain employs TRBV5-5 and TRBJ1-1; TRBD1 aligns across 11 bases. The V segment lost 4 bases and the J segment 11 bases; nucleotides outside the gene matches: 13. This CDR3 spans 15 amino acids. CDR1 and CDR2 (germline): SGHKS, YYEKEE (reference sequence).

CDR3 sequence reads: CASSTRGGSGNTIYF. CDR3 DNA: TGCGCCAGCAGCACGAGAGGGGGCTCTGGAAACACCATATATTTT. V is TRBV5-1 and J is TRBJ1-3; D might be TRBD1 (6 bases). The germline V gene has CDR1 SGHRS and CDR2 YFSETQ. The CDR3 is 15 residues long. V lost 4 bases and J lost 0, with 11 bases in between.

CDR3: CASSRTGRYNEQFF. The CDR3 bases are TGTGCCAGCAGCCGAACAGGGCGCTACAATGAGCAGTTCTTC. V is TRBV3-1 (or the pseudogene TRBV3-2) and J is TRBJ2-1; weak D call: TRBD1 (6 bases). CDR1 and CDR2 from the germline V gene are LGHDT and YNNKEL (reference sequence). Trimming took off 4 bases at V and 3 bases at J, with 10 bases between the two ends. The CDR3 runs 14 residues.